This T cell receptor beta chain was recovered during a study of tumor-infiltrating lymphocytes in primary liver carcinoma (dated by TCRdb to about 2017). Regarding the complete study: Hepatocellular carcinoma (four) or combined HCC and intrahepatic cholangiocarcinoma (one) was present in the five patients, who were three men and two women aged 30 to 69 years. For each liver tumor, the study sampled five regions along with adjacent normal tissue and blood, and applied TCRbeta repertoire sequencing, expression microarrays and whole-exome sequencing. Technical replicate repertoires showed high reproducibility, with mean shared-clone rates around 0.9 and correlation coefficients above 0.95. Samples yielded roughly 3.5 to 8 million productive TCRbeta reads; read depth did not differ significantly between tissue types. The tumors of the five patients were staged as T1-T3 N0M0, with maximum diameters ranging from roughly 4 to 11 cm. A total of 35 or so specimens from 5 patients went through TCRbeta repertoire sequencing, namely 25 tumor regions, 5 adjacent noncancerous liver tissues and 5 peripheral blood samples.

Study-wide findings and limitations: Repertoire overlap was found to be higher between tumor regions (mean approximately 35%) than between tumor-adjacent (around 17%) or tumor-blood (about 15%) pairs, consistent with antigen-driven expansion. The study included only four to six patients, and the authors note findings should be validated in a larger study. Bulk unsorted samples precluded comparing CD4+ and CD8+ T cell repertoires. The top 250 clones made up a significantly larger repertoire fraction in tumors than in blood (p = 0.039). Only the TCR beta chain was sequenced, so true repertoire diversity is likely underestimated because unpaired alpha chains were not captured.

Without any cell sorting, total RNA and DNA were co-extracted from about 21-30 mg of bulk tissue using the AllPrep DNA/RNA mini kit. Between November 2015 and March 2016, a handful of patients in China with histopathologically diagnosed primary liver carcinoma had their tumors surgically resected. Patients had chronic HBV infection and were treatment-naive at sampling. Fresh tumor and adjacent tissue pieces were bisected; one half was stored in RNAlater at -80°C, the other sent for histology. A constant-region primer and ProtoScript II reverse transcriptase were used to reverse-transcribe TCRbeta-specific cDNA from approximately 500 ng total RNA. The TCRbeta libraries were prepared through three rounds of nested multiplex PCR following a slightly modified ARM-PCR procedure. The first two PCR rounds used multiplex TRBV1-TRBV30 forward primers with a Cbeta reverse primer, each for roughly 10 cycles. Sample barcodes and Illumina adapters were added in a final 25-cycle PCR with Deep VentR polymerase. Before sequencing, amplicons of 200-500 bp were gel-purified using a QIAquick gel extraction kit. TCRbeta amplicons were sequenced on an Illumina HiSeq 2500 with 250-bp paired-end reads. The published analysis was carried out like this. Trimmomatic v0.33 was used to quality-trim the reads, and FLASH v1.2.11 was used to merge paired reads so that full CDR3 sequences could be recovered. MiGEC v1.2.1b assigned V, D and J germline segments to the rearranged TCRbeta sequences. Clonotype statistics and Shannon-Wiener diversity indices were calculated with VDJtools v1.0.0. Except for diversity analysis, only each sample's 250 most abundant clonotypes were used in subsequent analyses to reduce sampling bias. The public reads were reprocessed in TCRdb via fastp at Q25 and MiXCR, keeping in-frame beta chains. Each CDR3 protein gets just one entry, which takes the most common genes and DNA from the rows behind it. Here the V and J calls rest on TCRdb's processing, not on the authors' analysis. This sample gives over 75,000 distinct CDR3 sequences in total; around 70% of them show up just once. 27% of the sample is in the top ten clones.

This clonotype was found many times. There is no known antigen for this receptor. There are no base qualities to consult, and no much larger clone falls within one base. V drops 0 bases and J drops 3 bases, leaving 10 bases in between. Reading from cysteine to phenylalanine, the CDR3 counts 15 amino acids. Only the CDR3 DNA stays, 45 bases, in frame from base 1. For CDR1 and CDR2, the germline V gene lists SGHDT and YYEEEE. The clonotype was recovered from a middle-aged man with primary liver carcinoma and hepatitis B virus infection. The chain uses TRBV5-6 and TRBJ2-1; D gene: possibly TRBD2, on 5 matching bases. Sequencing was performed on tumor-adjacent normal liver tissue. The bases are TGTGCCAGCAGCTTGGGGAGGCAGCACTACAATGAGCAGTTCTTC. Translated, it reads CASSLGRQHYNEQFF.